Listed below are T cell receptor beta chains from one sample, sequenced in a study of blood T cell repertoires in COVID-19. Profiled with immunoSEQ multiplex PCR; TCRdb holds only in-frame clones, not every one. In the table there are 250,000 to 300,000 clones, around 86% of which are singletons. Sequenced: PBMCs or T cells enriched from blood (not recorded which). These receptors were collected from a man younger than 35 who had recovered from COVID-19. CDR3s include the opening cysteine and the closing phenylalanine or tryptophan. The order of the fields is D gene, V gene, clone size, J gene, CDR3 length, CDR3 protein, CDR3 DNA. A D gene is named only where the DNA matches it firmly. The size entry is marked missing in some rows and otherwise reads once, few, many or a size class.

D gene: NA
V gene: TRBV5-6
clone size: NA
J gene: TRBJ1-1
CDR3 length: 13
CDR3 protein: CASSRRAYTEAFF
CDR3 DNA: TGTGCCAGCAGCCGGCGGGCCTACACTGAAGCTTTCTTT

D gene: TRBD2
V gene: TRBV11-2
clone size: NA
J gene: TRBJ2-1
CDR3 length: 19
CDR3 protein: CASSLDGPQTSGRSNEQFF
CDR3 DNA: TGTGCCAGCAGCTTAGATGGGCCCCAAACTAGCGGGAGATCGAATGAGCAGTTCTTC

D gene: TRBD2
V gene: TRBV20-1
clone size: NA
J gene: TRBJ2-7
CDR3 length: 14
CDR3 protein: CSASATGLLYEQYF
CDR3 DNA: TGCAGTGCTAGTGCTACGGGACTACTCTACGAGCAGTACTTC

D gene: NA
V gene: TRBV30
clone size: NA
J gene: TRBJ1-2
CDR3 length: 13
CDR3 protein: CAWSHRQGYGYTF
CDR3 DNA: TGTGCCTGGAGTCACAGGCAAGGCTATGGCTACACCTTC

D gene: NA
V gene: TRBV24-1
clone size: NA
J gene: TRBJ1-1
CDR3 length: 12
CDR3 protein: CATSDLEIEAFF
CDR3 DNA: TGTGCCACCAGTGACTTAGAGATTGAAGCTTTCTTT

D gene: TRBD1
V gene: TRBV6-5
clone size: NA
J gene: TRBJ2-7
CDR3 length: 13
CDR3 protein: CASTDRASNEQYF
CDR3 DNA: TGTGCCAGCACCGACAGGGCATCCAACGAGCAGTACTTC

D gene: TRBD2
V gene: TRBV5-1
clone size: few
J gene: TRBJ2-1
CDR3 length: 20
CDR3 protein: CASSLVFSRTLAGGPREQFF
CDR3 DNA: TGCGCCAGCAGCTTGGTCTTCTCCCGAACACTAGCGGGAGGTCCCCGGGAGCAGTTCTTC

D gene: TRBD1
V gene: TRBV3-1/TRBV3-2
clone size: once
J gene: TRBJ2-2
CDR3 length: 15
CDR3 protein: CASSPRDRETGELFF
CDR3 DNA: TGTGCCAGCAGCCCCCGGGACAGGGAGACCGGGGAGCTGTTTTTT

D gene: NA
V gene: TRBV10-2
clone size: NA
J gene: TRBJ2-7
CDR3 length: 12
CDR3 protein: CASSVKGYEQYF
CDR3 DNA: TGCGCCAGCAGTGTTAAGGGGTACGAGCAGTACTTC

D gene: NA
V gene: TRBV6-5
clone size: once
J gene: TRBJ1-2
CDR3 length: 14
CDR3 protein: CASSNPRGIRGYTF
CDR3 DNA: TGTGCCAGCAGCAACCCACGGGGGATACGGGGCTACACCTTC

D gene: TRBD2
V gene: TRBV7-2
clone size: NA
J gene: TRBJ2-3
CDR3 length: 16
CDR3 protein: CASSPQGGRGTDTQYF
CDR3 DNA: TGTGCCAGCAGCCCCCAGGGCGGGAGGGGCACAGATACGCAGTATTTT

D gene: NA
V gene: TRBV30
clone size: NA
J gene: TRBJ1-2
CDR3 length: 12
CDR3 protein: CAWSVTGTLSDF
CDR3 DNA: TGTGCCTGGAGTGTAACAGGGACCCTGTCCGACTTC

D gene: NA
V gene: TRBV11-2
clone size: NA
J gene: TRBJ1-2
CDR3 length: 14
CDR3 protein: CASSLIRGDYGYTF
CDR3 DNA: TGTGCCAGCAGTTTAATCAGGGGCGACTATGGCTACACCTTC

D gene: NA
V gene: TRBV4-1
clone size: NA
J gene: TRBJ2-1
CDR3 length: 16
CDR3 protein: CASSPLQRRAYNEQFF
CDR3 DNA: TGCGCCAGCAGCCCGCTCCAGCGGAGAGCGTACAATGAGCAGTTCTTC

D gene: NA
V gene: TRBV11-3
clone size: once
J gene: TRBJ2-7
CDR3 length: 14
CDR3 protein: CASSPRMMDYEQYF
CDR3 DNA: TGTGCCAGCAGCCCCAGGATGATGGATTACGAGCAGTACTTC